The rows below give T cell receptor beta chains drawn from one sample of a study of cytomegalovirus exposure and HLA in healthy donors. The repertoire was sequenced with immunoSEQ multiplex PCR; TCRdb's copy has only in-frame clones and lacks some. The sample contains over 100,000 clones, 74% of which appear only once. Material: PBMCs. Receptors were obtained from a human donor in good health. Both conserved end residues are part of each CDR3. A D gene is named only where the DNA matches it firmly. The listing skips clone size in some rows; elsewhere it reads once, few, many or a size class.

>TRBJ2-1|-|17|TRBV5-6|-
TGTGCCAGCAGCTCCCCGAAGGACTCGAGCTCCTACAATGAGCAGTTCTTC
CASSSPKDSSSYNEQFF
>TRBJ2-3|TRBD2|16|TRBV5-1|-
TGCGCCAGCCGATCTCACTCGGGGGGGAACACAGATACGCAGTATTTT
CASRSHSGGNTDTQYF
>TRBJ1-3|-|13|TRBV11-2|-
TGTGCCAGCAGCTCAGGGGAACGAAACACCATATATTTT
CASSSGERNTIYF
>TRBJ2-7|-|16|TRBV6-1|once
TGTGCCAGCAGTGAACAGGGGTGGCTGGCTACCGACGAGCAGTACTTC
CASSEQGWLATDEQYF
>TRBJ2-7|TRBD1|12|TRBV29-1|few
TGCAGCGCTAGGGACAGGGGCTACGAGCAGTACTTC
CSARDRGYEQYF
>TRBJ2-3|-|12|TRBV2|few
TGTGCCAGCAGTGGTAGGGGAGATACGCAGTATTTT
CASSGRGDTQYF
>TRBJ2-3|-|15|TRBV5-4|-
TGTGCCAGCAGCTTGGCGGCGGGGAGCACAGATACGCAGTATTTT
CASSLAAGSTDTQYF
>TRBJ1-2|-|14|TRBV5-6|-
TGTGCCAGCAGCCAACGACAGGTTTTATATGGCTACACCTTC
CASSQRQVLYGYTF
>TRBJ2-6|-|19|TRBV27|-
TGTGCCAGCAGTTTATGGGCCGGGGGAGTAGGGACTGGGGCCAACGTCCTGACTTTC
CASSLWAGGVGTGANVLTF
>TRBJ2-1|-|17|TRBV5-6|-
TGTGCCAGCAGCAAGGAAGTTCTTGGGGGGTACTACAATGAGCAGTTCTTC
CASSKEVLGGYYNEQFF
>TRBJ1-4|-|13|TRBV2|-
TGTGCCAGCAGTTCCGGGAGAAATGAAAAACTGTTTTTT
CASSSGRNEKLFF
>TRBJ2-2|-|14|TRBV30|once
TGTGCCTGGAAGCAGGGGTCGTATACCGGGGAGCTGTTTTTT
CAWKQGSYTGELFF
>TRBJ2-2|TRBD1|17|TRBV9|once
TGTGCCAGCAGCGGTAGGGGGGCTGGGACAGGGGACGGGGAGCTGTTTTTT
CASSGRGAGTGDGELFF
>TRBJ1-2|-|12|TRBV5-1|-
TGCGCCAGCAGCGCGGGAGGAGGAGGCTACACCTTC
CASSAGGGGYTF
>TRBJ2-2|TRBD2|22|TRBV27|few
TGTGCCAGCAGTCCTCGCCCAACGGGTCTTCAAGGGACTAGCGGGAGGGGCGGGGAGCTGTTTTTT
CASSPRPTGLQGTSGRGGELFF
>TRBJ1-2|-|14|TRBV2|-
TGTGCCAGCAGGGGTGGGGGCACTAACTATGGCTACACCTTC
CASRGGGTNYGYTF